This T cell receptor (beta chain) was documented in a study of blood T cell repertoires in COVID-19. Study-wide background: The United States, Italy and Spain supplied acute and convalescent COVID-19 samples.

Trimming stripped 6 bases from V and 2 bases from J, with 8 bases between. The CDR3 covers 13 residues. Sequenced by immunoSEQ multiplex PCR; TCRdb stores in-frame clones only, minus some. The data contain approximately 310,000 clones, about 89% of them singletons. Participants came from under 30 US areas, aged about 18 to 89 years. Either two negative PCRs, clearance, or symptom resolution qualified Cohort 3 donors as recovered. J is TRBJ1-5 and V is TRBV12-3 or TRBV12-4, with D possibly matching TRBD1 (6 bases). Sequencing was carried out using PBMCs or T cells enriched from blood (not recorded which). This TCR came from a man in his sixties who had recovered from COVID-19. The CDR3 region is CASRTGRNQPQHF. The CDR3 DNA sequence: TGTGCCAGCAGAACAGGGCGCAATCAGCCCCAGCATTTT.